These T cell receptor beta chains were read from a single sample in a study of shared clonotypes between healthy human individuals. Assay used: immunoSEQ multiplex PCR; TCRdb lists only in-frame clones, some missing. Among 110,000 or so clones listed, around two thirds were seen once. The source material was memory CD8+ T cells sorted from blood. All receptors come from a woman aged 30 to 39 in good health. CDR3s include the opening cysteine and the closing phenylalanine or tryptophan.

CSASSGTEAFF	TRBV20-1	TRBJ1-1
CASSIEQGYEQYF	TRBV7-8	TRBJ2-7
CASSHTGAYEQYF	TRBV14	TRBJ2-7
CASRTGWITEAFF	TRBV28	TRBJ1-1
CASSFLGTTYEQYF	TRBV5-5	TRBJ2-7
CASSLREAADTQYF	TRBV27	TRBJ2-3
CASSSPTGSYTEAFF	TRBV28	TRBJ1-1
CASSLVSYPGNIQYF	TRBV7-9	TRBJ2-4
CANAVTGVPETQYF	TRBV6-1	TRBJ2-5
CASSLAGSDSGANVLTF	TRBV28	TRBJ2-6
CASSQGGIAPGVPEQYF	TRBV4-1	TRBJ2-7
CASSGMSQGTPIDEQYF	TRBV9	TRBJ2-7
CATSRDSLVLYNEQFF	TRBV15	TRBJ2-1
CASSLLSTGELFF	TRBV27	TRBJ2-2
CASSLGLAGENNEQFF	TRBV7-9	TRBJ2-1
CASSLVGDSEAFF	TRBV5-1	TRBJ1-1
CASSLRVFDEQFF	TRBV11-2	TRBJ2-1
CASSPQGLRNTEAFF	TRBV7-6	TRBJ1-1
CARGRRGSLMNTEAFF	TRBV2	TRBJ1-1